The 27 T cell receptor beta chains listed next were all sequenced from one sample in a study of T cell changes during pregnancy in multiple sclerosis (dated by TCRdb to 2018 to 2020). The method was the immunoSEQ multiplex PCR assay. Here the immuneACCESS table is served through TCRdb, limited to in-frame sequences with V and J called. Missing clones are a known gap in these copies; in checked studies unresolved V genes cover under half, and the rest lacks a known reason. Counted in this sample were tens of thousands of clones; 92% of them appeared once. Of the sample, around 3% is held by the ten largest clones. The sequenced sample was peripheral blood, obtained before pregnancy. Receptors were obtained from a female donor with multiple sclerosis, enrolled in a pregnancy study.

This clone appeared once. The CDR3 loop reads CASSYFSSGTFQRYNEQFF. DNA of the CDR3: TGCGCCAGCAGCTACTTCTCTAGCGGGACGTTCCAGCGTTACAATGAGCAGTTCTTC. The chain links TRBV5-1 to TRBJ2-1; 9 bases map to TRBD2. J gave up 4 bases and V 3 bases, and 17 bases lay outside the gene matches. This CDR3 comprises 19 residues. CDR1 SGHRS and CDR2 YFSETQ come from the germline V gene. The variable domain in full, with the rest retrieved from reference TRBV5-1 and TRBJ2-1, is KAGVTQTPRYLIKTRGQQVTLSCSPISGHRSVSWYQQTPGQGLQFLFEYFSETQRNKGNFPGRFSGRQFSNSRSEMNVSTLELGDSALYLCASSYFSSGTFQRYNEQFFGPGTRLTVL.

The genes are TRBV30 and TRBJ2-1; perhaps TRBD2 as D (6 bases). The V gene's germline CDR1 is GTSNPN and CDR2 SVGIG (reference sequence). Trimming stripped 1 base from V and 10 bases from J, with 11 bases between. CDR3 length equals 12 residues. As DNA, the CDR3 is TGTGCCTGGAGTGGGGAGCGGGCCGAGCAGTTCTTC. Residues: CAWSGERAEQFF.

The CDR3 spells CASSDWAGNEQFF. In nucleotides, the CDR3 is TGTGCCAGCAGTGACTGGGCGGGCAATGAGCAGTTCTTC. The chain couples TRBV2 to TRBJ2-1; a weak D match, TRBD2 (5 bases). The CDR3 totals 13 residues. Germline CDR1 and CDR2: SNHLY and FYNNEI. Trimming cost V 3 bases and J 6 bases, with 9 bases left between them. Full variable domain (remainder filled in from reference TRBV2 and TRBJ2-1): EPEVTQTPSHQVTQMGQEVILRCVPISNHLYFYWYRQILGQKVEFLVSFYNNEISEKSEIFDDQFSVERPDGSNFTLKIRSTKLEDSAMYFCASSDWAGNEQFFGPGTRLTVL.

Notes on this clone: One junction end disagrees with the germline gene, perhaps due to a read error. This chain's CDR3 is CASSPFPTSGRLYEQFF. CDR3 sequence (DNA): TGTGCTAGCAGCCCCTTCCCGACTAGCGGCCGCTTGTATGAGCAGTTCTTC. The chain recombines TRBV7-7 with TRBJ2-1, with 9 bases lining up with TRBD2. CDR3 length equals 17 residues. Germline V gene data show CDR1 as SSHAT and CDR2 as FNYEAQ (reference sequence).

The rearrangement uses TRBV5-1 and TRBJ2-5; 10 nucleotides agree with TRBD1. The DNA end is a closer match to TRBJ2-7, so the J assignment may be wrong. Germline V lookup: CDR1 SGHRS, CDR2 YFSETQ. This CDR3 is built from 16 residues. CDR3 coding DNA: TGCGCCAGCAGTCCCCTTCCGGGACAGGGGAGCTACGAGCAGTACTTC. This translates into CASSPLPGQGSYEQYF.

V is TRBV19 and J is TRBJ2-1, with TRBD2 matching 11 bases. This CDR3 spans 15 amino acids. V was pared by 5 bases and J by 7 bases, with 7 bases of the junction left unmatched. Germline-derived CDR1 and CDR2 are LNHDA and SQIVND (reference sequence). CDR3 loop: CASSPRTSGSNEQFF. The CDR3 DNA sequence: TGTGCCAGTAGTCCGAGGACTAGCGGGTCAAATGAGCAGTTCTTC.

V is TRBV30 and J is TRBJ1-3; D gene unclear. V was pared by 3 bases and J by 0 bases, with 12 bases between. The CDR3 runs 15 residues. The germline V gene encodes CDR1 GTSNPN and CDR2 SVGIG (reference sequence). DNA of the CDR3: TGTGCCTGGAGAGCGGGCCTCGTCTCTGGAAACACCATATATTTT. It specifies CAWRAGLVSGNTIYF.

V and J are TRBV27 and TRBJ2-6; D call uncertain. Germline loops: CDR1 MNHEY, CDR2 SMNVEV (reference sequence). This CDR3 is 17 amino acids long. V lost 6 bases and J 0 bases, leaving 15 bases between the germline ends. CDR3: CASRPRVPDSGANVLTF. The CDR3 DNA follows: TGTGCCAGCAGACCCCGGGTCCCCGACTCTGGGGCCAACGTCCTGACTTTC.

This clone was seen once. The chain recombines TRBV7-3 with TRBJ2-1, with 14 nucleotides matching TRBD2. The germline gives CDR1 SGHTA, CDR2 FQGTGA. V shed 2 bases, J shed 6 bases, and the junction held 3 bases outside the gene matches. The CDR3 sequence is 16 residues long. CDR3 DNA sequence: TGTGCCAGCAGCTTACCGGGACTAGCGGGAGTCAATGAGCAGTTCTTC. It is translated as CASSLPGLAGVNEQFF.

DNA of the CDR3: TGTGCCAGCAGCTCGCCCAGCTACAATGAGCAGTTCTTC. Its protein product is CASSSPSYNEQFF. The chain links TRBV11-2 to TRBJ2-1; D is uncertain. The CDR3 is made up of 13 amino acids. CDR1 and CDR2 from the germline V gene are SGHAT and FQNNGV. V was trimmed by 4 bases and J by 3 bases, leaving 7 bases between them.

V gene TRBV18 combines with J gene TRBJ1-1; D gene unclear. The V end lost 8 bases, the J end lost 6 bases, and 16 bases lay between the germline ends. Germline-derived CDR1 and CDR2 are KGHSH and LQKENI. This CDR3 has 13 residues. The CDR3 is CASIGLLWPEAFF. CDR3 DNA: TGTGCCAGCATTGGGCTTCTTTGGCCTGAAGCTTTCTTT.

The rearrangement joins TRBV9 to TRBJ1-1; D unresolved. The CDR3 contains 13 residues. Germline-derived CDR1 and CDR2 are SGDLS and YYNGEE. The V end lost 7 bases, the J end lost 1 base, and 11 bases lay between the germline ends. DNA for the CDR3: TGTGCCAGCTCCCCTAACGCGAACACTGAAGCTTTCTTT. Residues: CASSPNANTEAFF.

The chain is built from TRBV7-9 and TRBJ2-1; the D gene is possibly TRBD1 (5 bases). The germline V gene encodes CDR1 SEHNR and CDR2 FQNEAQ (reference sequence). V lost 7 bases and J lost 4, with 17 bases in between. This CDR3 region has 15 residues. CDR3 loop: CASTDRPVPYNEQFF. CDR3 nucleotides: TGTGCCAGCACCGACAGACCAGTCCCATACAATGAGCAGTTCTTC.

V gene TRBV7-2 combines with J gene TRBJ1-5; D uncertain. Trimming shortened V by 0 bases and J by 0 bases, and 18 bases separated the two germline ends. This CDR3 contains 19 residues. Germline V gives CDR1 SGHTA, CDR2 FQGNSA. The CDR3 region has the DNA TGTGCCAGCAGCTTAGCGGGCAGCATTACTGGCTATAGCAATCAGCCCCAGCATTTT. It encodes CASSLAGSITGYSNQPQHF.

A few counts support this clone. The J gene is TRBJ1-2, the V gene TRBV7-9; D ambiguous. This CDR3 spans 12 amino acids. CDR1 SEHNR and CDR2 FQNEAQ come from the germline V gene (reference sequence). The ends were cut back, 4 bases at V and 6 bases at J, with 9 bases in the middle. The chain's CDR3 is CASSYRGNGYTF. CDR3 nucleotides: TGTGCCAGCAGCTACCGGGGAAATGGCTACACCTTC.

The chain couples TRBV2 to TRBJ2-7; D gene ambiguous. V lost 8 bases, J lost 7 bases, and 15 bases lay in between. Germline V CDR1 and CDR2: SNHLY, FYNNEI. The CDR3 runs to 12 residues. CDR3 bases: TGTGCCAGCCAGGCTATGGCGAGTGAGCAGTACTTC. Translation: CASQAMASEQYF.

The chain combines TRBV28 with TRBJ2-1, with D perhaps TRBD2 (6 bases). Per the germline V gene, CDR1 is MDHEN and CDR2 is SYDVKM. The CDR3 runs 13 residues. With 6 bases removed from V and 4 bases from J, the gap between germline ends came to 10 bases. The CDR3 coding sequence is TGTGCCAGCAGGGAGACTAGTTACAATGAGCAGTTCTTC. Protein product: CASRETSYNEQFF.

The rearrangement links TRBV2 to TRBJ1-2, with TRBD1 as a possible D gene (5 bases). This CDR3 is 14 amino acids long. The V and J ends lost 8 bases and 8 bases respectively, with 21 bases between them. The germline gives CDR1 SNHLY, CDR2 FYNNEI. CDR3: CASSPREQVGGYTF. The CDR3 coding sequence is TGTGCCAGCTCGCCCAGGGAACAAGTCGGGGGCTACACCTTC.

This clone was seen just once. The chain couples TRBV5-6 to TRBJ2-4; 11 nucleotides align to TRBD1. CDR1 is SGHDT and CDR2 is YYEEEE in the germline V gene. The CDR3 is made up of 15 amino acids. After removal of 4 bases from V and 6 bases from J, the junction contained 6 bases not matched to a gene. In nucleotides, the CDR3 is TGTGCCAGCAGCCCGGACAGGGGGCAAAGAAACATTCAGTACTTC. It specifies CASSPDRGQRNIQYF. The whole variable domain, remainder taken from reference TRBV5-6 and TRBJ2-4, is DAGVTQSPTHLIKTRGQQVTLRCSPKSGHDTVSWYQQALGQGPQFIFQYYEEEERQRGNFPDRFSGHQFPNYSSELNVNALLLGDSALYLCASSPDRGQRNIQYFGAGTRLSVL.

The chain carries TRBV7-2 and TRBJ1-1; possible D gene TRBD1, 5 bases. CDR1 and CDR2 (germline): SGHTA, FQGNSA. The CDR3 covers 14 residues. Trimming left V 5 bases short and J 4 bases short, with 14 bases between. The chain's CDR3 is CASSQPRDGTEAFF. Written as DNA, the CDR3 is TGTGCCAGCAGCCAACCCAGGGATGGCACTGAAGCTTTCTTT.

This rearrangement joins TRBV6-5 to TRBJ2-3; TRBD1 agrees at 8 bases. CDR3 length equals 15 residues. Germline-derived CDR1 and CDR2 are MNHEY and SVGAGI. V lost 4 bases and J lost 1; bases outside the gene matches: 4. CDR3 DNA sequence: TGTGCCAGCAGTTCGGGACAGGCCCGCACAGATACGCAGTATTTT. Translation gives CASSSGQARTDTQYF.

The chain employs TRBV19 and TRBJ2-5; TRBD1 aligns across 7 bases. The CDR3 consists of 13 residues. Germline CDR1 reads LNHDA; CDR2 reads SQIVND (reference sequence). The trim removed 4 bases at V and 5 bases at J, leaving 4 bases unmatched. The CDR3 sequence is CASSRDSGETQYF. CDR3 DNA: TGTGCCAGTAGTAGGGACAGTGGTGAGACCCAGTACTTC.

This clone was observed a single time. This chain joins TRBV2 and TRBJ1-2; a possible D gene is TRBD1 (5 bases). CDR1 is SNHLY, CDR2 FYNNEI, per germline. V gave up 3 bases and J gave up 4 bases, with 15 bases separating them. The length of the CDR3 is 15 residues. CDR3 region: CASSDPLPGGYGYTF. CDR3 in DNA: TGTGCCAGCAGTGATCCCCTACCCGGGGGCTATGGCTACACCTTC.

The CDR3 loop reads CASSLTGPYNEQFF. CDR3 DNA: TGTGCCAGCAGTTTAACTGGGCCTTACAATGAGCAGTTCTTC. V usage is TRBV27 and J usage is TRBJ2-1; no definite D call. The V end lost 2 bases, the J end lost 4 bases, and 9 bases lay between the germline ends. Germline CDR1 reads MNHEY; CDR2 reads SMNVEV (reference sequence). The CDR3 runs to 14 residues.

V is TRBV7-9 and J is TRBJ2-3; tentatively, D is TRBD2 (5 bases). CDR1 is SEHNR and CDR2 is FQNEAQ in the germline V gene (reference sequence). V lost 6 bases and J lost 6, with 7 bases in between. CDR3 length: 11 residues. The CDR3 nucleotides are TGTGCCAGCAGGGAGGAGGATACGCAGTATTTT. It encodes CASREEDTQYF.

The V gene is TRBV27, the J gene TRBJ1-2; 8 positions agree with TRBD1. The trim removed 5 bases at V and 4 bases at J, leaving 6 bases unmatched. CDR1 MNHEY and CDR2 SMNVEV come from the germline V gene (reference sequence). This CDR3 has 14 residues. CDR3 residues: CASSTGGGFYGYTF. The CDR3 region has the DNA TGTGCCAGCAGTACAGGGGGTGGTTTCTATGGCTACACCTTC.

The chain combines TRBV27 with TRBJ2-7; TRBD1 is a possible D gene (5 bases). V was clipped by 0 bases and J by 4 bases, with 13 bases between them. CDR1 is MNHEY, CDR2 SMNVEV, per germline (reference sequence). This CDR3 comprises 15 residues. CDR3 protein: CASSLSPGSIYEQYF. CDR3 nucleotide sequence: TGTGCCAGCAGTTTATCGCCAGGGTCCATTTACGAGCAGTACTTC.